Here is one TCR beta chain with its context. This entry is derived from a study of blood T cell repertoires in COVID-19. CDR1 and CDR2 from the germline V gene are MGHDK and SYGVNS. CDR3 length equals 11 residues. V lost 5 bases, J lost 3 bases, and 5 bases lay in between. Patients from Seattle were sampled longitudinally, starting during active infection. Data came from immunoSEQ multiplex PCR; TCRdb stores just in-frame clones and leaves some out. Here the sample spans around 310,000 clones, 90% being singletons. The rearrangement joins TRBV25-1 to TRBJ2-7, with no clear D. Source material: peripheral blood. The sequence came from a woman aged 40 to 50 with COVID-19, enrolled during active disease. CDR3 coding DNA: TGTGCCAGCAGTACACACTACGAGCAGTACTTC. Its translation is CASSTHYEQYF.